This T cell receptor (beta chain) was identified during a study of metastatic and nonmetastatic thyroid tumors. V gave up 1 base and J gave up 0 bases, with 9 bases separating them. Germline CDR1 is KGHDR and CDR2 is SFDVKD. The CDR3 length is 16 residues. TCRdb called clones again from the PCR reads with MiXCR. The sample lists roughly 25,000 clones, around an eighth seen once, with about a sixth in the top ten. Of note for this clone: Its antigen is still unknown.

Study-wide results and caveats: Malignant thyroid tumors reportedly exceeded benign nodules significantly in TCR beta diversity, with the difference appearing in blood and tumor.

Treatment of any kind had been given to no patient before thyroid surgery. Sequencing input: blood. The gene calls are TRBV24-1 and TRBJ2-1, with D uncertain. This clonotype originated in a female donor with papillary thyroid cancer or a benign thyroid nodule (not recorded which). Some clones in this sample may be carry-over from other donors' samples. The CDR3 here is CATSDFEAGSYNEQFF. The DNA for the CDR3 is TGTGCCACCAGTGATTTTGAGGCAGGCTCCTACAATGAGCAGTTCTTC.